These T cell receptor beta chains were read from a single sample in a study of monozygotic twins with cystic fibrosis. TCRdb's copy holds only in-frame clones and misses some; the assay was immunoSEQ multiplex PCR. Among 25,000 to 30,000 clones listed, approximately 90% were seen once. The specimen was blood. These receptors all stem from a girl aged 2 to 9 with cystic fibrosis. Each CDR3 is given with its conserved first and last residue. Each record gives: J gene, V gene, CDR3 protein.

TRBJ1-3	TRBV30	CAWGRLGSGNTIYF
TRBJ2-7	TRBV6-5	CASSYSKGIDEQYF
TRBJ1-3	TRBV5-1	CASSSGNSFSGNTIYF
TRBJ2-7	TRBV14	CASSQDWDTSYEQYF
TRBJ1-6	TRBV7-2	CASSPGTGQNSPLHF
TRBJ1-1	TRBV7-2	CASSQHLETEAFF
TRBJ1-3	TRBV2	CASSEAASRSGNTIYF
TRBJ2-5	TRBV2	CATQLAGETQYF
TRBJ1-3	TRBV11-2	CASSLKGGGSGNTIYF
TRBJ2-7	TRBV30	CAWSVPGGYFSYEQYF
TRBJ1-5	TRBV18	CASSPAPGHLNQPQHF
TRBJ1-1	TRBV15	CATSRARGGNTEAFF
TRBJ2-7	TRBV14	CASAAGQGDYEQYF
TRBJ2-7	TRBV7-9	CASSPGQLNNYEQYF
TRBJ2-5	TRBV28	CASSLLTGKETQYF
TRBJ2-2	TRBV13	CASSLGEQGARTGELFF
TRBJ2-1	TRBV6-4	CASSDGGPYNEQFF
TRBJ2-3	TRBV5-1	CASSFRQSTDTQYF
TRBJ2-3	TRBV27	CASSLGSSSPSTDTQYF
TRBJ1-2	TRBV23-1	CASSHVKRTYYGYTF
TRBJ2-3	TRBV19	CASSIEGRTTDTQYF
TRBJ2-2	TRBV6-5	CASISGTRNTGELFF
TRBJ1-3	TRBV7-9	CASSSSGTGVRNTIYF
TRBJ2-1	TRBV10-3	CATGTSIGDNEQFF
TRBJ2-4	TRBV7-2	CASAYGGSKNIQYF
TRBJ1-1	TRBV25-1	CASSEGGTGNTEAFF
TRBJ2-4	TRBV18	CASSPRAGHKDIQYF
TRBJ2-1	TRBV27	CASSPPYRGADNEQFF
TRBJ1-1	TRBV5-6	CASSHDRRNTEAFF
TRBJ2-2	TRBV7-3	CASSLLAQNTGELFF
TRBJ2-6	TRBV18	CASSPSGGAAGANVLTF
TRBJ2-5	TRBV5-4	CASSPPPTGVGETQYF
TRBJ2-1	TRBV5-1	CASSFSGAGEQFF